These 17 T cell receptor beta chains were all obtained from the same sample, sequenced in a study of blood T cells in healthy people across ages (dated by TCRdb to the mid-2010s). Library preparation employed 5' RACE. The reads were generated on an Illumina HiSeq 2500. A second roughly 7 to 11 cycle PCR used a sample-barcoded 5' primer and a J-beta primer mix. Clones were called with MiXCR by TCRdb after fastp trimmed the public reads at Q25, and only in-frame beta chains were retained. Every distinct CDR3 protein forms one entry, paired with its most common genes and DNA. The sample table lists about 810,000 distinct CDR3 sequences, roughly 40% of them with a count of one. Clones ranked in the top ten supply 13% of the sample. The sequencing sample was made of blood. These receptors were collected from a man in his late teens or twenties in good health.

The chain joins TRBV12-3 or TRBV12-4 to TRBJ2-1; maybe TRBD2 (6 bases). V shed 6 bases and J shed 4 bases, with 13 bases lying between them. The CDR3 totals 14 residues. The CDR3 region has the DNA TGTGCCAGCAGGCACCGGGAGACATACAATGAGCAGTTCTTC. Protein: CASRHRETYNEQFF.

This clonotype occurred a few times. V is TRBV4-3 and J is TRBJ1-1; D gene uncertain. The CDR3 length is 14 residues. From germline, CDR1 is LGHNA and CDR2 YSLEER. Deletions cut 0 bases from V and 7 bases from J, with 12 bases between. The CDR3 is CASSQDNRRSEAFF. DNA of the CDR3: TGCGCCAGCAGCCAAGATAACCGCAGGAGTGAAGCTTTCTTT.

The genes are TRBV27 and TRBJ2-1, with 7 bases lining up with TRBD1. Unmatched junction bases numbered 11, after V lost 7 bases and J lost 11 bases. Germline V lookup: CDR1 MNHEY, CDR2 SMNVEV (reference sequence). CDR3 size: 13 residues. The CDR3 DNA sequence: TGTGCCAGCAACCAAGGGACAGAGCGAAAGCAGTTCTTC. It encodes CASNQGTERKQFF.

The V call is TRBV12-3 or TRBV12-4, the J call TRBJ1-2; tentative D call: TRBD1 (5 bases). V was clipped by 3 bases and J by 8 bases, with 19 bases between them. CDR3 length: 15 amino acids. The CDR3 is CASSFSLGTVKGYTF. CDR3 nucleotides: TGTGCCAGCAGTTTTAGTTTGGGGACGGTTAAGGGCTACACCTTC.

The chain recombines TRBV5-1 with TRBJ1-1; D may be TRBD1 (5 bases). The CDR3 length is 14 residues. V lost 2 bases and J lost 0, with 8 bases in between. Germline CDR1 SGHRS, CDR2 YFSETQ. The CDR3 loop is CASSLQDMNTEAFF. Here the CDR3 DNA reads TGCGCCAGCAGCTTACAGGACATGAACACTGAAGCTTTCTTT. Looking up the rest from reference TRBV5-1 and TRBJ1-1 gives the full variable domain: KAGVTQTPRYLIKTRGQQVTLSCSPISGHRSVSWYQQTPGQGLQFLFEYFSETQRNKGNFPGRFSGRQFSNSRSEMNVSTLELGDSALYLCASSLQDMNTEAFFGQGTRLTVV.

This chain joins TRBV28 and TRBJ1-1, with D hard to call. Trimming took off 7 bases at V and 1 base at J, with 10 bases between the two ends. Per the germline V gene, CDR1 is MDHEN and CDR2 is SYDVKM. The CDR3 contains 13 residues. As DNA, the CDR3 is TGTGCCAGCATCCCCTCGGGGAACACTGAAGCTTTCTTT. Translating it yields CASIPSGNTEAFF.

Many counts were recorded for this clonotype. This chain connects TRBV28 to TRBJ2-1, with no clear D. With 5 bases removed from V and 8 bases from J, the gap between germline ends came to 10 bases. This CDR3 contains 12 residues. Germline values: CDR1 MDHEN, CDR2 SYDVKM. The DNA of the CDR3 is TGTGCCAGCAGTCTAGGACGCGATGAGCAGTTCTTC. This encodes CASSLGRDEQFF.

This sequence joins TRBV7-3 and TRBJ2-3; TRBD2 matches 14 bases. After removal of 5 bases from V and 4 bases from J, the junction contained 5 bases not matched to a gene. The CDR3 has 16 residues. The germline V gene has CDR1 SGHTA and CDR2 FQGTGA. CDR3 in amino acids: CASSMTSGGVADTQYF. For the CDR3, the DNA is TGTGCCAGCAGCATGACTAGCGGGGGGGTGGCAGATACGCAGTATTTT. Drawing the rest from reference TRBV7-3 and TRBJ2-3, the complete variable domain is GAGVSQTPSNKVTEKGKYVELRCDPISGHTALYWYRQSLGQGPEFLIYFQGTGAADDSGLPNDRFFAVRPEGSVSTLKIQRTERGDSAVYLCASSMTSGGVADTQYFGPGTRLTVL.

Comments on this clonotype: This clone may be a read error of a much larger clone one base away. The CDR3 DNA is TGTGCCAGCAGTGAGGGGGTAGCGGGGGGGAAAAAGCAGTACTTC. Translating gives CASSEGVAGGKKQYF. The gene calls are TRBV2 and TRBJ2-7; 11 bases map to TRBD2. Per the germline V gene, CDR1 is SNHLY and CDR2 is FYNNEI. The CDR3 runs to 15 residues. Trimming cost V 3 bases and J 8 bases; bases outside gene matches: 9.

CDR3 bases: TGTGCCAGCAGCTTCGGGACAGGTCCTAATTCACCCCTCCACTTT. Protein sequence: CASSFGTGPNSPLHF. The chain links TRBV5-6 to TRBJ1-6, with 8 bases lining up with TRBD1. This CDR3 contains 15 residues. Germline CDR1 is SGHDT and CDR2 is YYEEEE. The V gene end was trimmed by 2 bases and the J gene end by 6 bases; junction bases not matched to a gene: 4.

This chain connects TRBV7-6 to TRBJ2-7, with D perhaps matching TRBD2 (6 bases). The germline V gene has CDR1 SGHVS and CDR2 FNYEAQ. With 5 bases removed from V and 1 base from J, the gap between germline ends came to 18 bases. CDR3 length: 16 amino acids. Here the CDR3 DNA reads TGTGCCAGCAGCGCTAACCCGACTAGTCTATCCTACGAGCAGTACTTC. Translating gives CASSANPTSLSYEQYF.

CDR3 sequence (DNA): TGTGCCAGCAGCCCTACCGAGGGAGAGTCCTACGAGCAGTACTTC. This translates into CASSPTEGESYEQYF. The chain couples TRBV4-2 to TRBJ2-7; D may be TRBD2 (5 bases). The CDR3 runs 15 residues. V gave up 4 bases and J gave up 1 base, with 14 bases separating them. Germline lookup yields CDR1 LGHNA and CDR2 YNFKEQ.

In the case of this clonotype: Germline is not matched at one junction end, which may reflect a read error. Here the CDR3 reads CATQRGDSYDYTF. The CDR3 DNA sequence: TGTGCCACCCAAAGGGGAGACAGCTATGACTACACCTTC. The chain is built from TRBV15 and TRBJ1-2; D is perhaps TRBD1 (5 bases). Germline assignment: CDR1 LNHNV and CDR2 YYDKDF (reference sequence). The length of the CDR3 is 13 residues.

This clonotype has ten or more counts. CDR3 sequence (DNA): TGCAGCGTTTTTGAGGGGGAGACCCAGTACTTC. Translation: CSVFEGETQYF. This chain joins TRBV29-1 and TRBJ2-5, with D perhaps matching TRBD1 or TRBD2 (5 bases each). Germline CDR1 and CDR2: SQVTM and ANQGSEA. This CDR3 contains 11 residues. Trimming took off 5 bases at V and 5 bases at J, with 9 bases between the two ends.

This clonotype was observed many times. The chain has TRBV9 and TRBJ2-3, with 11 bases lining up with TRBD2. The CDR3 contains 18 residues. The V gene end was trimmed by 2 bases and the J gene end by 0 bases; junction bases not matched to a gene: 8. Per germline, CDR1 SGDLS and CDR2 YYNGEE. The CDR3 nucleotides are TGTGCCAGCAGCGTGGGACTTAGCGGGGGGGCTAGCACAGATACGCAGTATTTT. Its protein product is CASSVGLSGGASTDTQYF.

The chain couples TRBV7-2 to TRBJ1-6; 9 nucleotides align to TRBD1. The J segment lost 8 bases and the V segment lost 4 bases, leaving 9 bases of the junction unmatched. The CDR3 has 16 amino acids. Germline CDR1 SGHTA, CDR2 FQGNSA. The CDR3 DNA reads TGTGCCAGCAGCTCCGGGACAGGGAACTTTGATTCACCCCTCCACTTT. Amino acids: CASSSGTGNFDSPLHF. Using reference TRBV7-2 and TRBJ1-6 for the parts outside the CDR3, the full variable domain is GAGVSQSPSNKVTEKGKDVELRCDPISGHTALYWYRQSLGQGLEFLIYFQGNSAPDKSGLPSDRFSAERTGGSVSTLTIQRTQQEDSAVYLCASSSGTGNFDSPLHFGNGTRLTVT.

This clonotype appeared a few times. The chain uses TRBV12-3 or TRBV12-4 and TRBJ2-1; the D is unclear. The CDR3 extends over 13 amino acids. Trimming took off 6 bases at V and 9 bases at J, with 15 bases between the two ends. The CDR3 DNA sequence: TGTGCCAGCAGACCTCCCCCAGTCCTTGAGCAGTTCTTC. Encoded protein: CASRPPPVLEQFF.